These 30 T cell receptor beta chains were sequenced from one sample in a study of PD-1 blockade in classical Hodgkin lymphoma. TCRdb keeps only in-frame clones here, not all; method: immunoSEQ multiplex PCR. This sample has more than 50,000 clones; roughly nine tenths occur once, and the top ten carry approximately 9.9%. Every patient relapsed after autologous stem cell transplantation, and brentuximab vedotin exposure varied. Sequenced here: peripheral blood mononuclear cells (PBMCs), sampled at baseline. All receptors come from a human donor with classical Hodgkin lymphoma.

V usage is TRBV27 and J usage is TRBJ2-1, with D perhaps matching TRBD2 (5 bases). The CDR3 is 15 residues long. V was shortened by 3 bases and J by 6 bases, with 15 bases between the two germline ends. Germline CDR1 reads MNHEY; CDR2 reads SMNVEV (reference sequence). CDR3 bases: TGTGCCAGCAGTTTGATGGGAACGGGGAGCAATGAGCAGTTCTTC. It codes for CASSLMGTGSNEQFF.

This clone was observed a few times. The rearrangement joins TRBV15 to TRBJ2-4, with TRBD2 identical over 14 bases. V trimming: 4 bases; J trimming: 0 bases; junction bases outside the gene matches: 8. Germline V CDR1 and CDR2: LNHNV, YYDKDF (reference sequence). The CDR3 consists of 19 residues. CDR3 bases: TGTGCCACCAGCAACACCGGGACTAGCGGGGGACTAGCCAAAAACATTCAGTACTTC. It codes for CATSNTGTSGGLAKNIQYF.

This clone was recorded a few times. This chain connects TRBV28 to TRBJ1-2, with a possible D match to TRBD1 (6 bases). This CDR3 comprises 13 residues. The ends were cut back, 4 bases at V and 3 bases at J, with 9 bases in the middle. Germline lookup yields CDR1 MDHEN and CDR2 SYDVKM. The CDR3 region is CASSSWTDYGYTF. The DNA of the CDR3 is TGTGCCAGCAGTTCCTGGACAGACTATGGCTACACCTTC.

The genes are TRBV4-2 and TRBJ2-7, with D unresolved. The CDR3 covers 14 residues. The V gene lost 4 bases and the J gene lost 6 bases, with 16 bases spanning the gap. Germline V gene sequence: CDR1 LGHNA, CDR2 YNFKEQ. The CDR3 is CASSPDHLLGEQYF. CDR3 nucleotides: TGTGCCAGCAGCCCTGACCACCTCCTGGGCGAGCAGTACTTC.

The chain joins TRBV7-3 to TRBJ2-1; 8 bases agree with TRBD1. Germline CDR1 is SGHTA and CDR2 is FQGTGA. The CDR3 is 14 amino acids. Trimming removed 5 bases from V and 3 bases from J; junction bases left unmatched: 3. The chain's CDR3 is CASSTGTGYNEQFF. The CDR3 coding sequence is TGTGCCAGCAGCACCGGGACAGGCTACAATGAGCAGTTCTTC.

The rearrangement uses TRBV7-9 and TRBJ2-7; 12 bases fit TRBD2. The CDR3 extends over 18 amino acids. Germline V gene sequence: CDR1 SEHNR, CDR2 FQNEAQ (reference sequence). Germline trimming cut 7 bases from V and 2 bases from J; bases unmatched to any gene: 15. CDR3 loop: CASTLTSGSKIGPYEQYF. The CDR3 region has the DNA TGTGCCAGCACCCTGACTAGCGGGAGTAAAATTGGGCCCTACGAGCAGTACTTC.

This chain joins TRBV19 and TRBJ2-1, with 13 bases aligning to TRBD2. The CDR3 is 15 residues long. The J segment lost 9 bases and the V segment lost 4 bases, leaving 6 bases of the junction unmatched. Germline V gene data show CDR1 as LNHDA and CDR2 as SQIVND (reference sequence). The CDR3 is CASSKTSGGRTEQFF. CDR3 coding DNA: TGTGCCAGTAGTAAGACTAGCGGGGGGAGGACTGAGCAGTTCTTC.

This chain uses TRBV28 with TRBJ2-1; the match to TRBD2 covers 13 bases. From germline, CDR1 is MDHEN and CDR2 SYDVKM. V lost 6 bases and J lost 9; bases outside the gene matches: 8. This CDR3 has 15 amino acids. The CDR3 coding sequence is TGTGCCAGCAGATCGGGACTAGCGGGATCGAGTGAGCAGTTCTTC. Its protein is CASRSGLAGSSEQFF.

Here the CDR3 reads CASNLSPGGLGETQYF. The CDR3 DNA reads as TGTGCCAGCAACCTCTCCCCCGGGGGGCTCGGGGAGACCCAGTACTTC. V usage is TRBV5-6 and J usage is TRBJ2-5; a weak D match, TRBD2 (7 bases). This CDR3 contains 16 residues. Trimming pared 6 bases from V and 5 bases from J, leaving 23 bases between. The germline V gene has CDR1 SGHDT and CDR2 YYEEEE. The whole variable domain, remainder taken from reference TRBV5-6 and TRBJ2-5, is DAGVTQSPTHLIKTRGQQVTLRCSPKSGHDTVSWYQQALGQGPQFIFQYYEEEERQRGNFPDRFSGHQFPNYSSELNVNALLLGDSALYLCASNLSPGGLGETQYFGPGTRLLVL.

This sequence joins TRBV19 and TRBJ1-4, with 7 bases lining up with TRBD1. The V gene end was trimmed by 4 bases and the J gene end by 8 bases; junction bases not matched to a gene: 10. The CDR3 has 15 residues. Germline CDR1 and CDR2: LNHDA and SQIVND (reference sequence). The CDR3 coding sequence is TGTGCCAGTAGTAGAGTAGGGACAGCGGTCGAAAAACTGTTTTTT. This codes for CASSRVGTAVEKLFF.

The J gene is TRBJ2-3, the V gene TRBV11-2; no clear D gene. V lost 2 bases and J lost 1, with 10 bases in between. The germline gives CDR1 SGHAT, CDR2 FQNNGV. The CDR3 is 15 residues long. CDR3 nucleotide sequence: TGTGCCAGCAGCTTACGGCGCCGGGGCACAGATACGCAGTATTTT. It specifies CASSLRRRGTDTQYF.

This chain uses TRBV11-2 with TRBJ2-3; 7 bases agree with TRBD2. The CDR3 has 17 amino acids. Germline assignment: CDR1 SGHAT and CDR2 FQNNGV. The V segment lost 1 base and the J segment 5 bases; nucleotides outside the gene matches: 12. The CDR3 coding sequence is TGTGCCAGCAGCTTAGTTCCTCCGGGACTAAAAGTAGATACGCAGTATTTT. It translates to CASSLVPPGLKVDTQYF.

This clone was counted a single time. This chain uses TRBV9 with TRBJ2-1, with TRBD2 matching 8 bases. This CDR3 spans 15 amino acids. Looked up from germline, CDR1 is SGDLS and CDR2 is YYNGEE. V lost 3 bases to trimming and J lost 2 bases; unmatched junction nucleotides: 4. CDR3 DNA sequence: TGTGCCAGCAGCGAAGCGGGAGCTCCCTACAATGAGCAGTTCTTC. Translating gives CASSEAGAPYNEQFF.

This sequence joins TRBV27 and TRBJ2-1, with D tentatively TRBD2 (5 bases). V was pared by 3 bases and J by 4 bases, with 16 bases between. The germline V gene has CDR1 MNHEY and CDR2 SMNVEV (reference sequence). The CDR3 is made up of 16 amino acids. The CDR3 protein is CASSFGVGLSYNEQFF. DNA for the CDR3: TGTGCCAGCAGTTTCGGGGTGGGTCTCTCTTACAATGAGCAGTTCTTC.

This chain uses TRBV19 with TRBJ1-1, with 8 bases aligning to TRBD1. This CDR3 is 16 amino acids long. With V trimmed by 0 bases and J by 4 bases, 7 bases remained unmatched. CDR1 is LNHDA, CDR2 SQIVND, per germline (reference sequence). The CDR3 DNA is TGTGCCAGTAGTATAGATCGGGGACAGGCCCCCACTGAAGCTTTCTTT. Translation: CASSIDRGQAPTEAFF. Drawing the rest from reference TRBV19 and TRBJ1-1, the complete variable domain is DGGITQSPKYLFRKEGQNVTLSCEQNLNHDAMYWYRQDPGQGLRLIYYSQIVNDFQKGDIAEGYSVSREKKESFPLTVTSAQKNPTAFYLCASSIDRGQAPTEAFFGQGTRLTVV.

In its sample, this clone was seen a few times. This chain connects TRBV7-2 to TRBJ2-2, with D maybe TRBD1 (5 bases). Germline V lookup: CDR1 SGHTA, CDR2 FQGNSA. Trimming took 2 bases from V and 4 from J, leaving 11 bases between them. CDR3 length: 15 amino acids. CDR3 region: CASSLRQGATGELFF. As DNA, the CDR3 is TGTGCCAGCAGCTTACGGCAGGGTGCCACCGGGGAGCTGTTTTTT.

The rearrangement links TRBV1 to TRBJ1-5. TRBV1 represents a pseudogene. The CDR3 has 15 residues. CDR3 sequence: CTSSQDGGENQPQHF. In nucleotides, the CDR3 is TGCACCAGCAGCCAAGATGGCGGGGAAAATCAGCCCCAGCATTTT.

The chain joins TRBV7-9 to TRBJ2-7; TRBD2 matches 8 bases. Trimming took 2 bases from V and 3 from J; bases not matched to a gene: 3. CDR1 is SEHNR and CDR2 is FQNEAQ in the germline V gene (reference sequence). The CDR3 consists of 14 residues. In DNA form, the CDR3 reads TGTGCCAGCAGCTTAACAACTAGCGGCTACGAGCAGTACTTC. It is translated as CASSLTTSGYEQYF.

In this sample, this clone turned up once. The chain uses TRBV7-3 and TRBJ2-5; no definite D call. From germline, CDR1 is SGHTA and CDR2 FQGTGA. Trimming removed 2 bases at V and 2 bases at J, with 12 bases between. There are 15 residues in the CDR3. DNA for the CDR3: TGTGCCAGCAGCTTAGGGCTTGCGCCTCAAGAGACCCAGTACTTC. This gives the protein CASSLGLAPQETQYF. Full variable domain (missing parts from reference TRBV7-3 and TRBJ2-5): GAGVSQTPSNKVTEKGKYVELRCDPISGHTALYWYRQSLGQGPEFLIYFQGTGAADDSGLPNDRFFAVRPEGSVSTLKIQRTERGDSAVYLCASSLGLAPQETQYFGPGTRLLVL.

The rearrangement uses TRBV9 and TRBJ2-3, with a weak D call TRBD2 (7 bases). There are 14 residues in the CDR3. V was shortened by 4 bases and J by 4 bases, with 13 bases between the two germline ends. Germline V CDR1 and CDR2: SGDLS, YYNGEE. In DNA, the CDR3 is TGTGCCAGCAGCTTCGGGGGGCGTGCAGATACGCAGTATTTT. It translates to CASSFGGRADTQYF.

This chain joins TRBV28 and TRBJ2-5, with TRBD1 matching over 7 bases. Losses at the gene ends were 3 bases for V and 1 base for J; bases not matched to a gene: 17. The length of the CDR3 is 19 residues. CDR1 is MDHEN and CDR2 is SYDVKM in the germline V gene. As DNA, the CDR3 is TGTGCCAGCAGTTTCCTGGGCCCCCTTAGACAGGGTGCCCAAGAGACCCAGTACTTC. Translation gives CASSFLGPLRQGAQETQYF.

This chain links TRBV7-8 with TRBJ1-4, with TRBD1 as a possible D gene (6 bases). The CDR3 length is 14 residues. Germline CDR1 reads SGHVS; CDR2 reads FQNEAQ. Between the trimmed V and J ends, which lost 3 bases and 8 bases, there was a span of 13 bases. This CDR3 is CASSFDRSREKLFF. DNA of the CDR3: TGTGCCAGCAGCTTCGACAGGTCTCGGGAAAAACTGTTTTTT.

V gene TRBV29-1 combines with J gene TRBJ2-3; 8 positions match TRBD2. This CDR3 is 14 amino acids long. CDR1 and CDR2 (germline): SQVTM, ANQGSEA. The J segment lost 4 bases and the V segment lost 5 bases, leaving 8 bases of the junction unmatched. In DNA, the CDR3 is TGCAGCGTTACCCACGGACTAGCTCCAGATACGCAGTATTTT. Protein sequence: CSVTHGLAPDTQYF.

The J gene is TRBJ1-5, the V gene TRBV18; 8 bases line up with TRBD1. V gave up 3 bases and J gave up 2 bases; unmatched junction bases: 6. The germline gives CDR1 KGHSH, CDR2 LQKENI. This CDR3 is built from 16 residues. The CDR3 bases are TGTGCCAGCTCACCTCGGACAGGGAGGGGCAATCAGCCCCAGCATTTT. It is translated as CASSPRTGRGNQPQHF.

The chain recombines TRBV7-3 with TRBJ2-3; D not certain. Trimming removed 4 bases from V and 0 bases from J, with 11 bases in between. The CDR3 contains 15 residues. The germline CDR1 and CDR2 sequences are SGHTA and FQGTGA. The CDR3 reads CASSSFATSTDTQYF. The CDR3 DNA follows: TGTGCCAGCAGCTCCTTCGCGACTAGCACAGATACGCAGTATTTT. The full variable domain, rest sourced from reference TRBV7-3 and TRBJ2-3, is GAGVSQTPSNKVTEKGKYVELRCDPISGHTALYWYRQSLGQGPEFLIYFQGTGAADDSGLPNDRFFAVRPEGSVSTLKIQRTERGDSAVYLCASSSFATSTDTQYFGPGTRLTVL.

The chain uses TRBV13 and TRBJ2-5; TRBD2 agrees at 7 bases. Unmatched junction bases numbered 12, after V lost 1 base and J lost 4 bases. CDR3 length: 17 residues. Germline assignment: CDR1 PRHDT and CDR2 FYEKMQ (reference sequence). The DNA of the CDR3 is TGTGCCAGCAGCTTAGCGGGCCGGGGGGATCTGCGAGAGACCCAGTACTTC. Protein product: CASSLAGRGDLRETQYF.

This chain links TRBV7-8 with TRBJ2-3; D perhaps matches TRBD2 (6 bases). The CDR3 length is 14 residues. From germline, CDR1 is SGHVS and CDR2 FQNEAQ. The germline V and J ends were trimmed by 5 bases and 3 bases, with 12 bases remaining between them. The CDR3 spells CASSRGIVTDTQYF. The CDR3 nucleotides read TGTGCCAGCAGCCGCGGGATAGTGACAGATACGCAGTATTTT.

This sequence joins TRBV10-2 and TRBJ2-7; 10 nucleotides match TRBD1. The CDR3 is 16 amino acids. Germline lookup yields CDR1 WSHSY and CDR2 SAAADI. Unmatched junction bases numbered 8, after V lost 6 bases and J lost 0 bases. The CDR3 DNA follows: TGCGCCAGCAGGGTTTGGGGGACAGGGGACTCCTACGAGCAGTACTTC. The encoded protein is CASRVWGTGDSYEQYF.

V and J are TRBV7-9 and TRBJ2-5; D may be TRBD1 or TRBD2 (5 bases each). The CDR3 consists of 15 residues. V was clipped by 2 bases and J by 1 base, with 11 bases between them. Germline CDR1 and CDR2: SEHNR and FQNEAQ (reference sequence). The CDR3 DNA reads TGTGCCAGCAGCTTACGCCAGGGAGTCCAAGAGACCCAGTACTTC. Protein sequence: CASSLRQGVQETQYF. Based on the CDR3 plus reference TRBV7-9 and TRBJ2-5, the full variable domain is DTGVSQNPRHKITKRGQNVTFRCDPISEHNRLYWYRQTLGQGPEFLTYFQNEAQLEKSRLLSDRFSAERPKGSFSTLEIQRTEQGDSAMYLCASSLRQGVQETQYFGPGTRLLVL.

The rearrangement uses TRBV5-1 and TRBJ1-1; TRBD1 aligns across 8 bases. V lost 2 bases to trimming and J lost 4 bases; unmatched junction nucleotides: 10. Germline CDR1 reads SGHRS; CDR2 reads YFSETQ. CDR3 length equals 16 residues. The CDR3 DNA reads as TGCGCCAGCAGCTTTGGACCAGGGGGCCTACCCACTGAAGCTTTCTTT. This sequence encodes CASSFGPGGLPTEAFF.